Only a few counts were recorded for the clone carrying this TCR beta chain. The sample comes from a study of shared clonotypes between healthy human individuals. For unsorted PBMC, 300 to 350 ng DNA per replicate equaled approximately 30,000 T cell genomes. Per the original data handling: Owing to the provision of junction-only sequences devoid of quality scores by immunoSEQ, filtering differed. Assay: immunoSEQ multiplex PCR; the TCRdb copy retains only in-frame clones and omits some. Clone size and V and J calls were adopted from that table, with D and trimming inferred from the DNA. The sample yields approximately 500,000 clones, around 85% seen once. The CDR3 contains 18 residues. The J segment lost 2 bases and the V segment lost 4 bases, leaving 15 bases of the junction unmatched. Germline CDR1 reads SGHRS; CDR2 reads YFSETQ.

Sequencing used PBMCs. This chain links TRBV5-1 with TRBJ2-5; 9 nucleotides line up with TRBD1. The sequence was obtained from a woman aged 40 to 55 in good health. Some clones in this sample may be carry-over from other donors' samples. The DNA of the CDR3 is TGCGCCAGCAGCCAGTGGCCTTACACAGGGGGCGCACAAGAGACCCAGTACTTC. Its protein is CASSQWPYTGGAQETQYF.